Listed below are T cell receptor beta chains from one sample, sequenced in a study of identifying expanded T cells in peripheral blood. Generated by immunoSEQ multiplex PCR, the TCRdb table keeps only in-frame clones and is missing some. The sample lists about 89,000 clones; 88% were seen once. The sequenced sample consisted of blood. Source of these receptors: a person aged 18-70 years in good health. The CDR3 runs from the conserved cysteine through the conserved F or W. D genes are given only for firm matches. For some rows the clone size is stated as once, few or many, or as a class when expanded; others skip it.

d_gene	v_gene	abundance	j_gene	CDR3aa	CDR3nt
TRBD1	TRBV7-9	-	TRBJ2-1	CASSPDRGHNEQFF	TGTGCCAGCAGCCCGGACAGGGGCCACAATGAGCAGTTCTTC
TRBD1	TRBV28	-	TRBJ2-3	CASRVGTGVTDTQYF	TGTGCCAGCAGAGTCGGGACAGGGGTGACAGATACGCAGTATTTT
-	TRBV19	few	TRBJ1-3	CASSTSQTGNTIYF	TGTGCCAGTAGTACCAGCCAGACTGGAAACACCATATATTTT
-	TRBV9	-	TRBJ2-7	CASSVVQGEYEQYF	TGTGCCAGCAGCGTAGTACAGGGAGAATACGAGCAGTACTTC
TRBD1	TRBV6-1	-	TRBJ2-5	CASSSAGGFETQYF	TGTGCCAGCAGTTCGGCAGGGGGCTTTGAGACCCAGTACTTC
-	TRBV2	-	TRBJ2-2	CASHVSTANTGELFF	TGTGCCAGCCACGTGTCGACAGCGAACACCGGGGAGCTGTTTTTT
-	TRBV29-1	-	TRBJ2-1	CSPLGRDGEQFF	TGCAGCCCCCTTGGCAGGGACGGTGAGCAGTTCTTC
TRBD2	TRBV7-3	-	TRBJ2-1	CASSLRGGLENNEQFF	TGTGCCAGCAGCTTAAGAGGGGGACTAGAGAATAATGAGCAGTTCTTC
-	TRBV10-1	-	TRBJ2-2	CASSEYRNTGELFF	TGCGCCAGCAGTGAATACAGGAACACCGGGGAGCTGTTTTTT
TRBD1	TRBV11-3	-	TRBJ2-7	CASSSSGGQGASEQYF	TGTGCCAGCAGCTCCTCAGGGGGACAGGGGGCCAGCGAGCAGTACTTC
-	TRBV5-1	-	TRBJ1-1	CASSLVLGPSEAFF	TGCGCCAGCAGCTTGGTGCTTGGGCCGTCTGAAGCTTTCTTT
-	TRBV28	-	TRBJ1-5	CASSSRANQPQHF	TGTGCCAGCAGTTCCAGGGCAAATCAGCCCCAGCATTTT
-	TRBV6-1	-	TRBJ2-1	CASSIGSYNEQFF	TGTGCCAGCTCCATCGGCTCCTACAATGAGCAGTTCTTC
TRBD1	TRBV19	-	TRBJ1-4	CASSNRQGLNEKLFF	TGTGCCAGTAGTAACCGACAGGGACTAAATGAAAAACTGTTTTTT
TRBD1	TRBV9	-	TRBJ2-7	CASSARTGGIPDEQYF	TGTGCCAGCAGCGCCCGGACAGGGGGCATTCCCGACGAGCAGTACTTC
TRBD1	TRBV28	-	TRBJ2-1	CASSFDRGPYNEQFF	TGTGCCAGCAGTTTTGACAGGGGGCCCTACAATGAGCAGTTCTTC
-	TRBV5-4	-	TRBJ2-7	CASSLDGARALEQYF	TGTGCCAGCAGCTTGGATGGCGCTAGGGCCCTCGAGCAGTACTTC
TRBD2	TRBV6-4	-	TRBJ2-4	CASSDSRGANIQYF	TGTGCCAGCAGTGACTCGCGGGGGGCGAACATTCAGTACTTC
-	TRBV6-1	-	TRBJ2-6	CASSEAGPSGANVLTF	TGTGCCAGCAGTGAAGCAGGTCCTAGTGGGGCCAACGTCCTGACTTTC
-	TRBV9	-	TRBJ1-4	CASSGEGEKLFF	TGTGCCAGCAGCGGCGAGGGTGAAAAACTGTTTTTT
TRBD2	TRBV7-2	-	TRBJ2-7	CASSLIEGTSGSVEQYF	TGTGCCAGCAGCTTAATAGAGGGGACTAGCGGGAGCGTCGAGCAGTACTTC
-	TRBV5-1	-	TRBJ2-7	CASSIGLTYEQYF	TGCGCCAGCAGCATCGGACTCACCTACGAGCAGTACTTC
-	TRBV11-2	-	TRBJ2-5	CASSLDMQTQYF	TGTGCCAGCAGCTTAGATATGCAGACCCAGTACTTC
-	TRBV25-1	-	TRBJ2-2	CASSDLGQSGTGELFF	TGTGCCAGCAGTGATTTAGGGCAGAGCGGCACCGGGGAGCTGTTTTTT
-	TRBV4-1	-	TRBJ2-1	CASSQEFMNEQFF	TGCGCCAGCAGCCAAGAATTCATGAATGAGCAGTTCTTC
TRBD2	TRBV5-1	once	TRBJ2-5	CASSPSGAKETQYF	TGCGCCAGCAGCCCTAGCGGGGCAAAAGAGACCCAGTACTTC
-	TRBV11-2	few	TRBJ2-7	CASSGRGLGLADYEQYF	TGTGCCAGCAGCGGTAGGGGGTTGGGGCTAGCGGACTACGAGCAGTACTTC
TRBD2	TRBV19	-	TRBJ2-4	CASSTEGLAGGENIQYF	TGTGCCAGTAGTACAGAGGGACTAGCGGGGGGAGAAAACATTCAGTACTTC
-	TRBV27	-	TRBJ2-3	CASRRPGTLGDTQYF	TGTGCCAGCAGAAGGCCCGGGACCTTGGGAGATACGCAGTATTTT
-	TRBV19	-	TRBJ1-2	CASSIAQENYGYTF	TGTGCCAGTAGTATAGCACAAGAGAACTATGGCTACACCTTC
TRBD1	TRBV6-6	once	TRBJ2-2	CASLGQPNTGELFF	TGTGCCAGCCTGGGACAGCCGAACACCGGGGAGCTGTTTTTT
TRBD2	TRBV5-1	once	TRBJ2-5	CASSNSGAQETQYF	TGCGCCAGCAGCAACAGCGGGGCCCAAGAGACCCAGTACTTC
-	TRBV20-1	-	TRBJ2-1	CSVKGGNEQFF	TGCAGTGTCAAAGGAGGTAATGAGCAGTTCTTC
-	TRBV4-1	-	TRBJ2-7	CASSQEEGFEQYF	TGCGCCAGCAGCCAAGAAGAGGGTTTCGAGCAGTACTTC
-	TRBV28	-	TRBJ2-5	CATTGRWKETQYF	TGTGCCACCACGGGGAGATGGAAAGAGACCCAGTACTTC
-	TRBV2	-	TRBJ1-3	CASSAGGLVNTIYF	TGTGCCAGCAGTGCCGGGGGACTTGTAAACACCATATATTTT
-	TRBV9	-	TRBJ2-3	CASSEGGGDTQYF	TGTGCCAGCAGCGAGGGGGGCGGAGATACGCAGTATTTT
-	TRBV5-8	-	TRBJ1-5	CASSRWGQDQPQHF	TGTGCCAGCAGCCGTTGGGGTCAAGATCAGCCCCAGCATTTT
TRBD1	TRBV10-2	-	TRBJ2-7	CASSNHNRGSYEQYF	TGCGCCAGCAGCAACCATAACAGGGGGTCCTACGAGCAGTACTTC
-	TRBV9	-	TRBJ1-4	CASSVAGGQVNEKLFF	TGTGCCAGCAGCGTAGCAGGAGGCCAGGTTAATGAAAAACTGTTTTTT
-	TRBV10-3	-	TRBJ1-1	CAISETGNAEAFF	TGTGCCATCAGTGAAACAGGGAACGCTGAAGCTTTCTTT
-	TRBV5-8	-	TRBJ2-3	CASSLHRLTDTQYF	TGTGCCAGCAGCTTGCACAGGCTCACAGATACGCAGTATTTT